These T cell receptor beta chains were read from a single sample in a study of cytomegalovirus exposure and HLA in healthy donors. The assay was immunoSEQ multiplex PCR, and TCRdb's table has in-frame clones only and misses some. Here the sample spans 120,000 or so clones, about 91% being singletons. Input material: PBMCs. The receptors were sampled from a woman younger than 30 in good health and CMV-seronegative. Both conserved end residues are part of each CDR3. A D gene is named only where the DNA matches it firmly. A clone size is listed for some rows: how often the clone was seen (once, few, many), or a class if it is expanded.

j_call,d_call,clone_size,v_call,cdr3_nt,cdr3_aa
TRBJ2-3,-,-,TRBV6-5,TGTGCCAGCAGTTACTTCGGGAGTGGGGATACGCAGTATTTT,CASSYFGSGDTQYF
TRBJ2-2,-,-,TRBV5-1,TGCGCCAGCAGCATAGGACAGTCCACCGGGGAGCTGTTTTTT,CASSIGQSTGELFF
TRBJ1-4,-,-,TRBV4-1,TGCGCCAGCAGCCAAGGTGGATTCCCACTATCAACTAATGAAAAACTGTTTTTT,CASSQGGFPLSTNEKLFF
TRBJ1-3,TRBD1,-,TRBV6-5,TGTGCCAGCAGCCCTGCGACAGGGGCGCACACCATATATTTT,CASSPATGAHTIYF
TRBJ2-1,TRBD2,-,TRBV6-5,TGTGCCAGCAGTCGCCGACTAGCGGGAAACAATGAGCAGTTCTTC,CASSRRLAGNNEQFF
TRBJ2-1,-,-,TRBV4-2,TGTGCCAGCAGCCAAACATCATGGGGAGACTACAATGAGCAGTTCTTC,CASSQTSWGDYNEQFF
TRBJ1-2,TRBD1,few,TRBV6-1,TGTGCCAGCAGGGGACAGCTCTATGGCTACACCTTC,CASRGQLYGYTF
TRBJ1-1,TRBD1,-,TRBV5-1,TGCGCCAGCAGCACCGGACAGGCCCAAGCTTTCTTT,CASSTGQAQAFF